This T cell receptor (beta chain) was obtained from a study of OX40 agonist ivuxolimab in advanced cancers. About the research overall: Ivuxolimab is an agonistic anti-OX40 (CD134) antibody, and patients were treated with it. Partial responses occurred in Three dose-escalation patients, one with hepatocellular carcinoma and two with cutaneous melanoma.

Sequencing used immunoSEQ multiplex PCR; TCRdb keeps in-frame clones, though not all of them. The table shows some 80,000 clones, with approximately 94% occurring only once. Study results and limitations: At doses 0.1 to 3.0 mg/kg, CD4+ and CD8+ clones expanded. Relative to CD4+ cells, CD8+ T cells on average had more expanded clones.

Comments on this clone: What it recognizes is unknown.

The germline V gene has CDR1 SNHLY and CDR2 FYNNEI. Trimming stripped 6 bases from V and 10 bases from J, with 13 bases between. This CDR3 region has 12 residues. The chain recombines TRBV2 with TRBJ2-1; TRBD2 might be the D (5 bases). The sequencing used CD4+ or CD8+ T cells sorted from blood, collected in a trial of the OX40 agonist ivuxolimab. This receptor was identified in an adult with an advanced solid tumor such as melanoma, head and neck, liver or kidney cancer. Here the CDR3 DNA reads TGTGCCAGCAGCGTGGACTGGGGAGAGCAGTTCTTC. Its translation is CASSVDWGEQFF.